The source of this T cell receptor (beta chain) is a study of T cell responses to AZD1222 COVID-19 vaccine. CDR1 and CDR2 (germline): MNHEY, SVGAGI. V lost 6 bases to trimming and J lost 7 bases; unmatched junction nucleotides: 8. CDR3 length: 14 amino acids. Using immunoSEQ multiplex PCR, the repertoire was profiled, and TCRdb retains in-frame clones only, with some absent. The sample records 120,000 to 150,000 clones, 82% being singletons. Specimen: peripheral blood, collected on day 0 of MenACWY control vaccination. This chain joins TRBV6-5 and TRBJ1-2; 10 bases match TRBD1. This clonotype was obtained from an adult in good health. CDR3 sequence (DNA): TGTGCCAGCAGAACCGGGACAGGGGACGCTGGCTACACCTTC. It encodes CASRTGTGDAGYTF.